What follows are 13 T cell receptor beta chains derived from one specimen sequenced in a study of blood T cells in healthy people across ages. The second PCR ran 7 to 11 cycles with a sample-barcoded 5' primer and J-beta primers. TCRdb processed the 5' RACE reads anew with MiXCR; each CDR3 protein has one entry. Among approximately 1,700,000 distinct CDR3 sequences listed, around 40% were seen once. The sequenced sample consisted of blood. The receptor source for this set is a human donor in good health.

In DNA form, the CDR3 reads TGCAGTGCTAGTCCCAACAGGGGCTACACCTTC. This translates into CSASPNRGYTF. The chain joins TRBV20-1 to TRBJ1-2; possibly TRBD1 for D (5 bases). Trimming cost V 3 bases and J 8 bases, with 10 bases left between them. The CDR3 is 11 amino acids. Per germline, CDR1 DFQATT and CDR2 SNEGSKA (reference sequence).

There are a few counts of this clonotype. The chain employs TRBV7-2 and TRBJ2-4; TRBD1 matches 8 bases. The germline CDR1 and CDR2 sequences are SGHTA and FQGNSA. This CDR3 is 13 amino acids long. The V and J ends lost 3 bases and 6 bases, in that order; junction bases with no gene match: 1. CDR3 nucleotides: TGTGCCAGCAGCTTTGACAGGGGAAACATTCAGTACTTC. It encodes CASSFDRGNIQYF.

Of note for this clonotype: A clone one base away is much larger, so this may be a read error. In this CDR3 the conserved last residue, phenylalanine or tryptophan, is missing, so a read error is likely. The V gene is TRBV29-1, the J gene TRBJ2-7; D call uncertain. The CDR3 length is 12 residues. Deletions cut 7 bases from V and 4 bases from J, with 14 bases between. CDR1 SQVTM and CDR2 ANQGSEA come from the germline V gene. The CDR3 coding sequence is TGCAGCGGAGGCGGAGAAGTATACGAGCAGTACTCC. Residues: CSGGGEVYEQYS.

This chain joins TRBV10-3 and TRBJ2-2; 8 positions match TRBD1. Per the germline V gene, CDR1 is ENHRY and CDR2 is SYGVKD. This CDR3 has 14 amino acids. The ends lost 7 bases at V and 3 bases at J; junction bases unmatched: 4. DNA for the CDR3: TGTGCCATCACAGGACAGGGTGACACCGGGGAGCTGTTTTTT. It translates to CAITGQGDTGELFF.

This clonotype has just a few counts. In DNA form, the CDR3 reads TGTGCCAGCAGTACACAATTTGGGAACAGGGAGAGCTCCTACGAGCAGTACTTC. Protein: CASSTQFGNRESSYEQYF. This chain joins TRBV12-3 or TRBV12-4 and TRBJ2-7; D might be TRBD1 (6 bases). This CDR3 is 18 amino acids long. Trimming cost V 5 bases and J 0 bases, with 23 bases left between them.

This sequence joins TRBV7-2 and TRBJ2-7; D may be TRBD2 (6 bases). CDR3 length: 17 amino acids. The V and J ends lost 6 bases and 3 bases respectively, with 24 bases between them. Germline CDR1 and CDR2: SGHTA and FQGNSA. CDR3 protein: CASRNSGGTPGFYEQYF. Written as DNA, the CDR3 is TGTGCCAGCAGAAATAGCGGTGGGACGCCAGGGTTCTACGAGCAGTACTTC.

The rearrangement joins TRBV3-1 to TRBJ2-1; D tentatively fits TRBD1 or TRBD2 (5 bases each). The CDR3 has 17 amino acids. Between the trimmed V and J ends, which lost 0 bases and 6 bases, there was a span of 18 bases. From germline, CDR1 is LGHDT and CDR2 YNNKEL (reference sequence). In nucleotides, the CDR3 is TGTGCCAGCAGCCAAGAAAGGGGATGGGGAGTCCTCAATGAGCAGTTCTTC. Amino acids: CASSQERGWGVLNEQFF.

The chain recombines TRBV6-5 with TRBJ1-2, with 9 positions matching TRBD1. V shed 4 bases, J shed 7 bases, and the junction held 10 bases outside the gene matches. CDR3 length equals 15 residues. Germline CDR1 MNHEY, CDR2 SVGAGI. In DNA, the CDR3 is TGTGCCAGCAGTTCCGTCACAGGGGGCGATGGTGGCTACACCTTC. It codes for CASSSVTGGDGGYTF.

The J gene is TRBJ2-5, the V gene TRBV7-2; 7 bases align to TRBD1. The CDR3 runs to 16 residues. After removal of 5 bases from V and 2 bases from J, the junction contained 11 bases not matched to a gene. From germline, CDR1 is SGHTA and CDR2 FQGNSA. The CDR3 region has the DNA TGTGCCAGCAGCCGTTCGCCGGGACAGCTGCAAGAGACCCAGTACTTC. Protein sequence: CASSRSPGQLQETQYF.

This chain uses TRBV11-3 with TRBJ2-4, with a possible D match to TRBD1 (6 bases). The better agreement between TRBJ2-7 and the DNA end casts doubt on the J call. CDR1 SGHNT and CDR2 YENEEA come from the germline V gene. The CDR3 length is 15 residues. As DNA, the CDR3 is TGTGCCAGCAGCTCCAATACAGGGAGATCGTACGAGCAGTACTTC. The encoded protein is CASSSNTGRSYEQYF.

The chain is built from TRBV7-4 and TRBJ1-5, with D perhaps TRBD1 (5 bases). V was pared by 5 bases and J by 5 bases, with 13 bases between. Germline-derived CDR1 and CDR2 are SGHVT and SQSDAQ. The CDR3 runs to 14 residues. CDR3 sequence: CASSPPGEYQPQHF. CDR3 nucleotides: TGTGCCAGCAGCCCCCCGGGGGAGTATCAGCCCCAGCATTTT.

This chain uses TRBV7-6 with TRBJ1-2; 7 bases fit TRBD1. J was trimmed by 1 base and V by 5 bases; bases with no gene match: 4. Germline V gives CDR1 SGHVS, CDR2 FNYEAQ. The CDR3 sequence is 14 residues long. The CDR3 sequence: CASSRQGDNYGYTF. The CDR3, as DNA: TGTGCCAGCAGCCGACAGGGAGATAACTATGGCTACACCTTC.

This clonotype was recorded once. The chain joins TRBV7-2 to TRBJ1-2; 9 bases match TRBD1. The CDR3 covers 15 residues. Trimming took 3 bases from V and 6 from J; bases not matched to a gene: 8. Per the germline V gene, CDR1 is SGHTA and CDR2 is FQGNSA. The CDR3 loop reads CASSFARTGVNGYTF. The CDR3 nucleotides read TGTGCCAGCAGCTTTGCTCGGACAGGGGTAAATGGCTACACCTTC.